This TCR beta chain was found in a study of T-cell memory formation after mild COVID-19. Study-wide context: TCR clusters largely stayed donor specific.

A remark on this clonotype: Its matching antigen is unknown.

Looked up from germline, CDR1 is SGHTA and CDR2 is FQGNSA. With 0 bases clipped from V and 6 bases from J, the junction kept 0 bases outside the gene matches. The CDR3 runs 15 residues. TCR alpha and TCR beta cDNA libraries carrying sample barcodes and UMIs came from 5'RACE with constant-segment primers. TCRdb used MiXCR to reprocess the 5' RACE reads, holding one entry per CDR3 protein. The table lists 200,000 to 250,000 distinct CDR3 sequences, around 8.8% of them singletons. General study results and limits: Shrinking CD4+ clones were chiefly CM and EM; CD8+ ones were chiefly EMRA. Some SARS-CoV-2-responding clones were already detected in memory before infection.

Sample: PBMCs or a T cell subset sorted from them (not recorded which). J is TRBJ2-2 and V is TRBV7-2; 11 bases match TRBD2. This clonotype was sampled from a man between 18 and 29 years old who had mild COVID-19 (a few samples of this study predate the infection). Cell type and time point are not known. CDR3 region: CASSLASGRAGELFF. Here the CDR3 DNA reads TGTGCCAGCAGCTTAGCTAGCGGGAGGGCCGGGGAGCTGTTTTTT.